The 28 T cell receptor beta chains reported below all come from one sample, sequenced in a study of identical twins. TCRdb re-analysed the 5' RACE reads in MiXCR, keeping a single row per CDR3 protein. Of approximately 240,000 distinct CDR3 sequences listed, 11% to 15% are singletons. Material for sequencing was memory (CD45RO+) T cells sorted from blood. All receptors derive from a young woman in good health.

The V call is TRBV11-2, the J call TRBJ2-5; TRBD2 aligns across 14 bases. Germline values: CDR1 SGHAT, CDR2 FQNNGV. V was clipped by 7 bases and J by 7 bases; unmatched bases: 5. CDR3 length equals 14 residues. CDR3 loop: CASTGTSGGMTQYF. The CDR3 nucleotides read TGTGCCAGCACCGGGACTAGCGGGGGTATGACCCAGTACTTC.

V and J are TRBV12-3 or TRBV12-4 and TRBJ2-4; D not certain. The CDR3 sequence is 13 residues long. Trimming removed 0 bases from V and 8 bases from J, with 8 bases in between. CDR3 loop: CASSLAEEDIQYF. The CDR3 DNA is TGTGCCAGCAGTTTAGCGGAAGAAGACATTCAGTACTTC.

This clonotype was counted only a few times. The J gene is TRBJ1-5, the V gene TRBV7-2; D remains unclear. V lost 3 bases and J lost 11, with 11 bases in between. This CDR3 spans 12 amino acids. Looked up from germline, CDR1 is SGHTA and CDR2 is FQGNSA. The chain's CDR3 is CASSLGLGTQHF. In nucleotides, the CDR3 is TGTGCCAGCAGCTTGGGTTTGGGGACCCAGCATTTT.

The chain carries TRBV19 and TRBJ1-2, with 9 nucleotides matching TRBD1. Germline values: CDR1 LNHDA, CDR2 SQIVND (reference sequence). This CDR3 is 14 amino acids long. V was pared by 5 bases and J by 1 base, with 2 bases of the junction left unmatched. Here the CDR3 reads CASSEGQGNYGYTF. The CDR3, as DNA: TGTGCCAGTAGTGAGGGACAGGGTAACTATGGCTACACCTTC.

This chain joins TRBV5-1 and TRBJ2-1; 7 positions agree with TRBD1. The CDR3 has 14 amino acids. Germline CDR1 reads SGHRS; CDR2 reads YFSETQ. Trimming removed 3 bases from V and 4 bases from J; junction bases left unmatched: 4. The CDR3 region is CASSSGDRYNEQFF. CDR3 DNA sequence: TGCGCCAGCAGCTCCGGGGACAGATACAATGAGCAGTTCTTC.

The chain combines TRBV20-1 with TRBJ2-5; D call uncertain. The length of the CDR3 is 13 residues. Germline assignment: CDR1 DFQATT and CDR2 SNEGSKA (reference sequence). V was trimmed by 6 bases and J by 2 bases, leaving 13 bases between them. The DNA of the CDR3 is TGCAGTGCCTCGGATGGTGCGCAAGAGACCCAGTACTTC. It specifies CSASDGAQETQYF.

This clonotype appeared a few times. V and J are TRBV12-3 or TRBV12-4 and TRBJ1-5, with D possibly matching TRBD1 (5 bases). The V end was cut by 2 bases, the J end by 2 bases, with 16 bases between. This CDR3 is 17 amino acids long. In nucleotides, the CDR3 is TGTGCCAGCAGTTTAAGGGTCGTAGGGACGCGCAATCAGCCCCAGCATTTT. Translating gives CASSLRVVGTRNQPQHF.

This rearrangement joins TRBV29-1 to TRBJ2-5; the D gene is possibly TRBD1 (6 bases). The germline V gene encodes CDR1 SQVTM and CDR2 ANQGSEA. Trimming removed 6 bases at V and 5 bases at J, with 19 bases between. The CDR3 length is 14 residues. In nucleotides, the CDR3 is TGCAGCGTCCACATAGGGGGAGCTAGCGAGACCCAGTACTTC. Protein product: CSVHIGGASETQYF.

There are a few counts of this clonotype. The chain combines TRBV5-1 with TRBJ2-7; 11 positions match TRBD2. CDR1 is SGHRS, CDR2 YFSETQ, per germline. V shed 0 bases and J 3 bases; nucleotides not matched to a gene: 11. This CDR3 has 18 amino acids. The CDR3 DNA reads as TGCGCCAGCAGCTTGGGTGGGGCTAGCGGGAGGCCTGACTACGAGCAGTACTTC. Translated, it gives CASSLGGASGRPDYEQYF.

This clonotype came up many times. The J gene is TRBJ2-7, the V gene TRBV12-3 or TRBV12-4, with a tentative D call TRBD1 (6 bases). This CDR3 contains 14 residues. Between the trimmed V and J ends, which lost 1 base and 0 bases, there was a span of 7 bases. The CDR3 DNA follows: TGTGCCAGCAGTTTAGGGGGACACTCCTACGAGCAGTACTTC. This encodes CASSLGGHSYEQYF.

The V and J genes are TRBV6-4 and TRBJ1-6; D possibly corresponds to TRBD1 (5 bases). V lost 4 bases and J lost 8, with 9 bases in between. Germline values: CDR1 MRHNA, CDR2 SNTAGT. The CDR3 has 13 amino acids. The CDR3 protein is CASSGGFYSPLHF. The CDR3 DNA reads TGTGCCAGCAGTGGGGGGTTCTATTCACCCCTCCACTTT.

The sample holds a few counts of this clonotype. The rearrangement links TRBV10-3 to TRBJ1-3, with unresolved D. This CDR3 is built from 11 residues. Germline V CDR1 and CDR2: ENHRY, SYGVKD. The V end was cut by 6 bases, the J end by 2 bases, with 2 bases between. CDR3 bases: TGTGCCATCAGGACTGGAAACACCATATATTTT. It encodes CAIRTGNTIYF.

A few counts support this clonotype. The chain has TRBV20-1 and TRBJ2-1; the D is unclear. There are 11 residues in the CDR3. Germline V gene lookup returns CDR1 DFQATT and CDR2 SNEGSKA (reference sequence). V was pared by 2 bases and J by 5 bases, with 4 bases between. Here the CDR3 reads CSARPHNEQFF. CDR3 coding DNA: TGCAGTGCTAGACCCCACAATGAGCAGTTCTTC.

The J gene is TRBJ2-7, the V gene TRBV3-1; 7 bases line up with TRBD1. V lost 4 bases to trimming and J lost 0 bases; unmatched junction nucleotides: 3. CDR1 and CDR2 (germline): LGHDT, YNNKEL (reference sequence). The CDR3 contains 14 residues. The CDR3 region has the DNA TGTGCCAGCAGCCCGACAGGGCTCTCCTACGAGCAGTACTTC. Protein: CASSPTGLSYEQYF.

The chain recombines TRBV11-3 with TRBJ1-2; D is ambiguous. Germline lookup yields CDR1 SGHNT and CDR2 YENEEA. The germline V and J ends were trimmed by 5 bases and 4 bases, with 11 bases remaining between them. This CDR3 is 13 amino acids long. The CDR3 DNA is TGTGCCAGCAGCCCGGGGAGCGTCTATGGCTACACCTTC. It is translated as CASSPGSVYGYTF. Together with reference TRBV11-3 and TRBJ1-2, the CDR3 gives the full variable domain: EAGVVQSPRYKIIEKKQPVAFWCNPISGHNTLYWYLQNLGQGPELLIRYENEEAVDDSQLPKDRFSAERLKGVDSTLKIQPAELGDSAVYLCASSPGSVYGYTFGSGTRLTVV.

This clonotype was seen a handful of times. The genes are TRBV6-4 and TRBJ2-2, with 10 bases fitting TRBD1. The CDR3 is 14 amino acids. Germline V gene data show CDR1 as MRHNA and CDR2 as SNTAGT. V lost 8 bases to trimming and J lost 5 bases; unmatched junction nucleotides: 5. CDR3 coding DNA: TGTGCCAGCCGACAGGGGGCTGAAACCGGGGAGCTGTTTTTT. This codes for CASRQGAETGELFF.

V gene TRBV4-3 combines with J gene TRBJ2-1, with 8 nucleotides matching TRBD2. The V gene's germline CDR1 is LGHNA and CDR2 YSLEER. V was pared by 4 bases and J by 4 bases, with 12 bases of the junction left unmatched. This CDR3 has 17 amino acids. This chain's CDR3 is CASSPDFPGGEYNEQFF. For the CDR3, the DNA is TGCGCCAGCAGCCCCGACTTCCCGGGGGGGGAGTACAATGAGCAGTTCTTC.

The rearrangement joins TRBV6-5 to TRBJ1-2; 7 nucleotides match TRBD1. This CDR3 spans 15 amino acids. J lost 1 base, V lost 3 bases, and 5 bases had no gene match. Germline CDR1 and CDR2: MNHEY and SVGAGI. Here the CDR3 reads CASSYLTGINYGYTF. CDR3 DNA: TGTGCCAGCAGTTATCTGACAGGGATTAACTATGGCTACACCTTC.

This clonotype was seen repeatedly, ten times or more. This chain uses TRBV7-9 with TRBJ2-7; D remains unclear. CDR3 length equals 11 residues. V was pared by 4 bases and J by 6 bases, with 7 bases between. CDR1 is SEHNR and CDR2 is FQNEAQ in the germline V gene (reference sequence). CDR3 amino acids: CASSYGSEQYF. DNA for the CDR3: TGTGCCAGCAGCTATGGCTCCGAGCAGTACTTC.

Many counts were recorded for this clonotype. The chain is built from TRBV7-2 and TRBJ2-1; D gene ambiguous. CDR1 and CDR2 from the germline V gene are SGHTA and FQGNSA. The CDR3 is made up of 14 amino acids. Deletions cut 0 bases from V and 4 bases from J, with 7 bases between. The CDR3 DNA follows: TGTGCCAGCAGCTTAGCCACTATATACAATGAGCAGTTCTTC. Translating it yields CASSLATIYNEQFF.

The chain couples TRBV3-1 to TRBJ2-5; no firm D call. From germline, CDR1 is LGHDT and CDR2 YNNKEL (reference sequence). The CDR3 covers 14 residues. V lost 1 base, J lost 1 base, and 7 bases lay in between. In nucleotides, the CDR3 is TGTGCCAGCAGCCAAGCCGTGACCCAAGAGACCCAGTACTTC. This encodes CASSQAVTQETQYF.

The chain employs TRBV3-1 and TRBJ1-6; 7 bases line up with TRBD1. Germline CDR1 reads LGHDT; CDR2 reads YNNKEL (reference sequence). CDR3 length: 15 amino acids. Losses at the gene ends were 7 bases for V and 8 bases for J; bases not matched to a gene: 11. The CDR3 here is CASTRAGGYDSPLHF. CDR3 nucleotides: TGTGCCAGCACTAGGGCAGGGGGGTATGATTCACCCCTCCACTTT.

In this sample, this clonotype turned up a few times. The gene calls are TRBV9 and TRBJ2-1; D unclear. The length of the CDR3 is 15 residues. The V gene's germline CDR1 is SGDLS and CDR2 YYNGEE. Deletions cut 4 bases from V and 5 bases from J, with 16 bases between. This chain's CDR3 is CASSLGRRTDNEQFF. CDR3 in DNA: TGTGCCAGCAGCCTCGGCAGGCGGACCGACAATGAGCAGTTCTTC.

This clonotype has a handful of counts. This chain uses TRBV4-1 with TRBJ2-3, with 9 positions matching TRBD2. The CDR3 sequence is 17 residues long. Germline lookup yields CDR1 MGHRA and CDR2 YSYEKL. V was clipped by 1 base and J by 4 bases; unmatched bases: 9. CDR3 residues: CASSQGYASGAPDTQYF. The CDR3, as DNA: TGCGCCAGCAGCCAAGGGTATGCTAGCGGGGCCCCAGATACGCAGTATTTT.

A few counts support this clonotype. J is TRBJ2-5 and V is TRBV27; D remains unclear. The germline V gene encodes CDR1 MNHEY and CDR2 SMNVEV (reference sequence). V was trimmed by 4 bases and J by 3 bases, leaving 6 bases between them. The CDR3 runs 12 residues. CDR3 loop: CASSSVKETQYF. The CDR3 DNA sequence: TGTGCCAGCAGTTCCGTCAAAGAGACCCAGTACTTC.

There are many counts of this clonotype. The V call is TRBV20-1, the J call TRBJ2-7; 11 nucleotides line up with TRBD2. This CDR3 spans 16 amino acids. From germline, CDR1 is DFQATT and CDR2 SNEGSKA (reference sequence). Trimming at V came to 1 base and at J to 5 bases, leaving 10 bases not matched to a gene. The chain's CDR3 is CSARAALAGGFNEQYF. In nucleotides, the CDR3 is TGCAGTGCTAGAGCGGCTTTAGCGGGGGGGTTCAACGAGCAGTACTTC.

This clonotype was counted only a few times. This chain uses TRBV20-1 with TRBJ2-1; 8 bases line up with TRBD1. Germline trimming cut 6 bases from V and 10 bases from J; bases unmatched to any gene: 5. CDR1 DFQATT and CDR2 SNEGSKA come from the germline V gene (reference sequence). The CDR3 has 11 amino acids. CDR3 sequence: CSAGDRSEQFF. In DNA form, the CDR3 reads TGCAGTGCCGGGGACAGGTCGGAGCAGTTCTTC.

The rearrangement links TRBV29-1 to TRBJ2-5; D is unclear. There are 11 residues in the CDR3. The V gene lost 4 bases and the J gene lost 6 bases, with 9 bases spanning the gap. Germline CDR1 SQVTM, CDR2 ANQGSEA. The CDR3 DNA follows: TGCAGCGTTGTACGGCAACAGACCCAGTACTTC. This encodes CSVVRQQTQYF.